Shown below are 14 T cell receptor beta chains from a single sample sequenced in a study of cytotoxic CD8 clonotypes in ibrutinib-treated CLL (dated by TCRdb to about 2021). The sample's time point label is to be understood as: approximately 25 months on ibrutinib. The library was obtained by the immunoSEQ multiplex PCR assay. TCRdb provides this immuneACCESS table in a form limited to in-frame rearrangements. Some clones are lacking; in checked studies, under half of them reflect an unresolved V gene, and why the rest are absent is not known. This sample has 250,000 or so clones in its table, and 70% of those were observed once. Approximately 15% of the sample is held by the ten biggest clonotypes. This sample comprised PBMCs, obtained after 24 months of ibrutinib treatment. The receptors originated from a human donor with chronic lymphocytic leukemia.

This clone appeared a single time. V gene TRBV28 combines with J gene TRBJ1-1, with a tentative D call TRBD1 (6 bases). In germline, CDR1 is MDHEN, CDR2 SYDVKM. V was shortened by 2 bases and J by 4 bases, with 20 bases between the two germline ends. This CDR3 contains 17 residues. The CDR3 DNA reads TGTGCCAGCAGTTTAGCCCTCATTAGGACAGAAATCACTGAAGCTTTCTTT. Its translation is CASSLALIRTEITEAFF.

This clone was counted once. This sequence joins TRBV19 and TRBJ2-3; 9 bases fit TRBD1. Trimming at V came to 4 bases and at J to 2 bases, leaving 16 bases not matched to a gene. The CDR3 is made up of 19 amino acids. Germline V gives CDR1 LNHDA, CDR2 SQIVND (reference sequence). This chain's CDR3 is CASSRVGTGFVGDTDTQYF. The CDR3 coding sequence is TGTGCCAGTAGTAGGGTCGGGACAGGGTTCGTAGGAGACACAGATACGCAGTATTTT. The whole variable domain, filled in from reference TRBV19 and TRBJ2-3, reads DGGITQSPKYLFRKEGQNVTLSCEQNLNHDAMYWYRQDPGQGLRLIYYSQIVNDFQKGDIAEGYSVSREKKESFPLTVTSAQKNPTAFYLCASSRVGTGFVGDTDTQYFGPGTRLTVL.

This clone turned up a few times. Other nucleotide sequences from this sample produce the same CDR3. This chain links TRBV6-5 with TRBJ2-7; 7 positions agree with TRBD1. The length of the CDR3 is 14 residues. J gave up 1 base and V 3 bases, and 3 bases lay outside the gene matches. Germline V lookup: CDR1 MNHEY, CDR2 SVGAGI. CDR3 nucleotides: TGTGCCAGCAGTTATTCAGGGGGATCCTACGAGCAGTACTTC. Amino acid sequence: CASSYSGGSYEQYF.

This clone has just a few counts. This rearrangement joins TRBV13 to TRBJ2-1; TRBD2 might be the D (5 bases). The germline V gene encodes CDR1 PRHDT and CDR2 FYEKMQ (reference sequence). V was pared by 5 bases and J by 5 bases, with 22 bases between. The CDR3 runs 17 residues. This chain's CDR3 is CASSPSPVIAPDNEQFF. The CDR3 DNA reads as TGTGCCAGCAGCCCGTCCCCGGTCATAGCGCCGGACAATGAGCAGTTCTTC.

The gene calls are TRBV6-5 and TRBJ2-1; D unresolved. This CDR3 comprises 11 residues. Germline V lookup: CDR1 MNHEY, CDR2 SVGAGI. Trimming took 6 bases from V and 9 from J, leaving 9 bases between them. As DNA, the CDR3 is TGTGCCAGCAGCCAGAGTCGTGAGCAGTTCTTC. This encodes CASSQSREQFF.

The chain joins TRBV19 to TRBJ2-3; TRBD2 matches at 7 bases. CDR1 LNHDA and CDR2 SQIVND come from the germline V gene (reference sequence). The CDR3 spans 16 residues. J was trimmed by 4 bases and V by 7 bases; bases with no gene match: 14. CDR3 protein: CASKRSGTTVADTQYF. As DNA, the CDR3 is TGTGCCAGTAAGAGGTCGGGGACTACAGTCGCAGATACGCAGTATTTT.

In this sample, this clone turned up many times. The chain couples TRBV27 to TRBJ1-1; a possible D gene is TRBD1 (5 bases). V dropped 5 bases and J dropped 7 bases, with 17 bases sitting between them. In germline, CDR1 is MNHEY, CDR2 SMNVEV (reference sequence). The length of the CDR3 is 14 residues. This CDR3 reads CASSLTHRLYEAFF. CDR3 nucleotides: TGTGCCAGCAGTCTAACTCACAGGCTCTATGAAGCTTTCTTT.

The CDR3: CASSPPPAGGPWGEQYF. The CDR3 bases are TGTGCCAGCAGTCCCCCTCCGGCGGGAGGGCCATGGGGCGAGCAGTACTTC. This chain joins TRBV27 and TRBJ2-7; 9 bases fit TRBD2. J gave up 6 bases and V 5 bases, and 17 bases lay outside the gene matches. Germline-derived CDR1 and CDR2 are MNHEY and SMNVEV (reference sequence). This CDR3 has 17 residues.

The chain recombines TRBV28 with TRBJ2-5; the match to TRBD2 covers 10 bases. V trimming: 1 base; J trimming: 4 bases; junction bases outside the gene matches: 6. The CDR3 is made up of 16 amino acids. Per germline, CDR1 MDHEN and CDR2 SYDVKM. In DNA form, the CDR3 reads TGTGCCAGCAGTTTATCCCCTAGCGGGAGATTAGAGACCCAGTACTTC. Translating it yields CASSLSPSGRLETQYF.

The chain recombines TRBV18 with TRBJ1-1, with D maybe TRBD1 (5 bases). From germline, CDR1 is KGHSH and CDR2 LQKENI. V was cut by 0 bases and J by 5 bases, with 10 bases left in between. The CDR3 consists of 14 residues. The CDR3 coding sequence is TGTGCCAGCTCACCACCGAACGGGGGTACTGAAGCTTTCTTT. Its translation is CASSPPNGGTEAFF.

This sequence joins TRBV5-4 and TRBJ2-1; no reliable D call. V lost 4 bases and J lost 7, with 6 bases in between. There are 11 residues in the CDR3. The V gene's germline CDR1 is SGHNT and CDR2 YYREEE (reference sequence). The CDR3 coding sequence is TGTGCCAGCAGCCAGCATAATGAGCAGTTCTTC. The encoded protein is CASSQHNEQFF.

This chain joins TRBV7-3 and TRBJ2-6, with D maybe TRBD2 (5 bases). The CDR3 contains 16 residues. From germline, CDR1 is SGHTA and CDR2 FQGTGA. V lost 5 bases to trimming and J lost 2 bases, with 13 bases between them. The chain's CDR3 is CASSRGSRPGANVLTF. In nucleotides, the CDR3 is TGTGCCAGCAGCCGGGGATCACGTCCTGGGGCCAACGTCCTGACTTTC.

The V call is TRBV6-5, the J call TRBJ1-1; TRBD1 is a possible D gene (5 bases). Trimming removed 9 bases at V and 4 bases at J, with 9 bases between. The CDR3 is 11 amino acids. Germline assignment: CDR1 MNHEY and CDR2 SVGAGI. The CDR3 sequence: CASARGTEAFF. The CDR3, as DNA: TGTGCCAGTGCAAGGGGCACTGAAGCTTTCTTT.

In its sample, this clone was seen a few times. The V call is TRBV5-1, the J call TRBJ2-5; TRBD1 might be the D (6 bases). From germline, CDR1 is SGHRS and CDR2 YFSETQ. Deletions cut 5 bases from V and 2 bases from J, with 19 bases between. The CDR3 spans 16 residues. The CDR3 coding sequence is TGCGCCAGCAGTTCCAGGACAGAGGCGCCTCAAGAGACCCAGTACTTC. The encoded protein is CASSSRTEAPQETQYF.